Reported below is one TCR beta chain. Trimming took 6 bases from V and 6 from J; bases not matched to a gene: 1. CDR3 length: 13 amino acids. Germline V CDR1 and CDR2: SGDLS, YYNGEE. TCRdb's table, derived via immunoSEQ multiplex PCR, lists solely in-frame clones and lacks some. The sample lists 60,000 or so clones, about 85% seen once, with approximately 3.5% in the top ten. These data belong to a study of blood T cell repertoires in COVID-19. At the level of the study: The cDNA or gDNA used as material had been derived from T cells, B-cell-depleted T cells, or PBMCs.

This rearrangement joins TRBV9 to TRBJ2-3; 13 bases are shared with TRBD2. This TCR was recovered from a woman of 80 years or more with acute or convalescent COVID-19. The sequenced sample was peripheral blood. The CDR3, as DNA: TGTGCCAGCACGACTAGCGGGAGGGATACGCAGTATTTT. Its translation is CASTTSGRDTQYF.